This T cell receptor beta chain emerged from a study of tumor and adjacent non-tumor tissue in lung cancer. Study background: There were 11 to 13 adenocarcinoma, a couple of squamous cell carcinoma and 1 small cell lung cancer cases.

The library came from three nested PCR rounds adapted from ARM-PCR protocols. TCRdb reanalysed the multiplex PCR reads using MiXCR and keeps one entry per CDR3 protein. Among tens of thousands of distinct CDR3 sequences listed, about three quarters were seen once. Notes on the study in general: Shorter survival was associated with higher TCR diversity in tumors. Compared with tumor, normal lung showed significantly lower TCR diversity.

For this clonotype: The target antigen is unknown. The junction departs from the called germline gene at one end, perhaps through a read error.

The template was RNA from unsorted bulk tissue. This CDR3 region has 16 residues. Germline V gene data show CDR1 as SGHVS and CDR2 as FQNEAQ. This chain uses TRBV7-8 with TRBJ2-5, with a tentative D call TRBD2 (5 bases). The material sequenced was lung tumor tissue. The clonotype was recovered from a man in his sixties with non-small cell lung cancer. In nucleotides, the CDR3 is TGTGCCAGCAGCTTGCCTAGTGGGAGACGCGCGGAGACCCAGCACTTC. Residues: CASSLPSGRRAETQHF.